The rows below give T cell receptor beta chains drawn from one sample of a study of blood T cells in healthy people across ages. Using its own MiXCR run on the 5' RACE reads, TCRdb lists one record per CDR3 protein. The table lists over 1,500,000 distinct CDR3 sequences, just under 50% of them singletons. The specimen was blood. These receptors were collected from a woman in her forties in good health. Each CDR3 is given with its conserved first and last residue. The D gene is left open where the match is weak. Size is stated for part of the rows, as once, few or many counts, or as a class when the clone is expanded.

>.|once|TRBV6-2/TRBV6-3|14|TRBJ2-7
TGTGCCAGCAGTTACGACTTACAGGCCTACGAGCAGTACTTC
CASSYDLQAYEQYF
>.|.|TRBV20-1|12|TRBJ2-5
TGCAGTGCTATTCTGGGGTCCGAGACCCAGTACTTC
CSAILGSETQYF
>.|few|TRBV29-1|13|TRBJ1-2
TGCAGCGTCCAAACAGGGATGGTCTATGGCTACACCTTC
CSVQTGMVYGYTF
>.|.|TRBV12-5|17|TRBJ1-5
TGTGCTAGTGGTTTGGTACGAGCTGGGGAGGGCAATCAGCCCCAGCATTTT
CASGLVRAGEGNQPQHF
>TRBD1|.|TRBV7-9|15|TRBJ2-7
TGTGCCAGCAGCTTATCCTCGACAGGGAGCCACGAGCAGTACTTC
CASSLSSTGSHEQYF
>.|.|TRBV29-1|13|TRBJ2-7
TGCAGCGTTGTAACGGGCAGGGGAAGTGAGCAGTACTTC
CSVVTGRGSEQYF
>TRBD1|.|TRBV6-2/TRBV6-3|13|TRBJ1-2
TGTGCCAACTCGAGGGGGCCAGACTATGGCTACACCTTC
CANSRGPDYGYTF
>TRBD1|few|TRBV2|15|TRBJ2-7
TGTGCCAGCAGTGAACTACAGGGGGTCTCGTACGAGCAGTACTTC
CASSELQGVSYEQYF
>.|few|TRBV10-2|15|TRBJ2-7
TGCGCCAGCAGCCCCGAGGAGGGCCTCACCTACGAGCAGTACTTC
CASSPEEGLTYEQYF
>TRBD2|.|TRBV7-2|17|TRBJ2-5
TGTGCCAGCAGCTTGACAACCGGGACTAGCCTCAGCGAGACCCAGTACTTC
CASSLTTGTSLSETQYF
>TRBD1|.|TRBV10-3|14|TRBJ1-2
TGTGCCATCACCCCAGGACAGGGGGACTATGGCTACACCTTC
CAITPGQGDYGYTF
>.|.|TRBV27|14|TRBJ2-4
TGTGCCAGCAGTTTGGGATTGGGGTTAGGCATTCAGTACTTC
CASSLGLGLGIQYF
>.|.|TRBV27|16|TRBJ2-4
TGTGCCAGCAGTTCCAATCTACATGCAGCCAAAAACATTCAGTACTTC
CASSSNLHAAKNIQYF
>TRBD2|once|TRBV12-3/TRBV12-4|16|TRBJ2-1
TGTGCCAGCAGCCCCGAGAAAGCGGGGGTGAACAATGAGCAGTTCTTC
CASSPEKAGVNNEQFF
>TRBD1|.|TRBV27|14|TRBJ1-5
TGTGCCAGCAGTAAGGACAGGGCGGATCAGCCCCAGCATTTT
CASSKDRADQPQHF
>.|.|TRBV7-2|13|TRBJ2-3
TGTGCCAGCCAGTCACTAAGTACAGATACGCAGTATTTT
CASQSLSTDTQYF
>.|once|TRBV20-1|12|TRBJ1-2
TGCAGTGCCGCGAAGGGTACGGATGGCTACACCTTC
CSAAKGTDGYTF
>TRBD2|.|TRBV20-1|15|TRBJ2-5
TGCAGTGCTTATCATCCTTCGGGGGGGGGAGAGACCCAGTACTTC
CSAYHPSGGGETQYF
>.|few|TRBV5-6|12|TRBJ2-4
TGTGCCAGCAGCTTGGGAGGATCAGACGAGTACTTC
CASSLGGSDEYF
>TRBD2|.|TRBV20-1|14|TRBJ2-7
TGCAGTGCTTCCACGGGGGGGCCCTACAATGAGCAGTACTTC
CSASTGGPYNEQYF
>.|.|TRBV7-3|15|TRBJ2-5
TGTGCCAGTCCGACAGGGTCGGTTAGCGGAGAGACCCAGTACTTC
CASPTGSVSGETQYF
>.|.|TRBV5-1|14|TRBJ2-3
TGCGCCAGCAGCTGGAGTGTGGGGGTGGATACGCAGTATTTT
CASSWSVGVDTQYF
>.|.|TRBV5-1|16|TRBJ2-5
TGCGCCAGCAGCTTGAAACCAGGGGCGCGGACAGAGACCCAGTACTTC
CASSLKPGARTETQYF
>TRBD2|.|TRBV2|17|TRBJ2-4
TGTGCCAGCGATTTAGGGACTAGCGCCATACATAAAAACATTCAGTACTTC
CASDLGTSAIHKNIQYF
>.|.|TRBV20-1|13|TRBJ1-3
TGCAGTGCTAGAGACAGGCCTGGAAACACCATATATTTT
CSARDRPGNTIYF
>.|.|TRBV6-5|17|TRBJ2-3
TGTGCCAGCAGTTACTCGACCCGACAGACAAGCACAGATACGCAGTATTTT
CASSYSTRQTSTDTQYF
>.|.|TRBV5-4|16|TRBJ1-2
TGTGCCAGCAGCCCATTTCCGGGGCAGGGGAAACATGGCTACACCTTC
CASSPFPGQGKHGYTF
>.|many|TRBV5-1|14|TRBJ2-4
TGCGCCAGCAGCCCCGGAGCGGCACAGAACATTCAGTACTTC
CASSPGAAQNIQYF
>TRBD1|once|TRBV28|16|TRBJ1-4
TGTGCCAGCAGTTTGGTAATGCCAGGGGGAGGGGAAAAACTGTTTTTT
CASSLVMPGGGEKLFF
>.|.|TRBV5-6|13|TRBJ2-3
TGTGCCAGCACCGTCTATACCACAGATACGCAGTATTTT
CASTVYTTDTQYF
>TRBD1|once|TRBV20-1|14|TRBJ1-4
TGCAGTGCTAGCGATGAGGGGGCGGATGAAAAACTGTTTTTT
CSASDEGADEKLFF
>TRBD2|once|TRBV11-2|19|TRBJ2-1
TGTGCCAGCAGCTTATCCCCTCTCGAGCGGGGGGGCTCCTACAATGAGCAGTTCTTC
CASSLSPLERGGSYNEQFF
>.|.|TRBV11-2|13|TRBJ2-7
TGTGCCAGCAGCCCGACCCGTGGGCTCGAGCAGTACTTC
CASSPTRGLEQYF
>.|.|TRBV27|15|TRBJ1-1
TGTGCCAGCAGTTTAGAGGGGACCGGGACCCCTGGGGTTTTCTTT
CASSLEGTGTPGVFF
>TRBD1|.|TRBV7-6|16|TRBJ1-2
TGTGCCAGCAGCTTTGGGACAGTTCTGACTAACTATGGCTACACCTTC
CASSFGTVLTNYGYTF
>.|.|TRBV4-2|16|TRBJ2-7
TGTGCCAGCAGCCAAGAAGAGGCAGGGATATCCTACGAGCAGTACTTC
CASSQEEAGISYEQYF
>TRBD2|few|TRBV15|19|TRBJ2-5
TGTGCCACCAGCAACCAAGGGCCTTCGGTAGCGGGGTTGGGTGAGACCCAGTACTTC
CATSNQGPSVAGLGETQYF
>TRBD1|.|TRBV7-9|16|TRBJ2-1
TGTGCCAGCAGCTTTACACAGGGGGCTATATACAATGAGCAGTTCTTC
CASSFTQGAIYNEQFF
>.|.|TRBV15|15|TRBJ2-1
TGTGCCACCAGCAGGAGAGGACGGGAGAAGGGTGAGCAGTTCTTC
CATSRRGREKGEQFF
>.|.|TRBV29-1|12|TRBJ2-3
TGCAGCGTTGAGGCCGTCACAGATACGCAGTATTTT
CSVEAVTDTQYF
>.|.|TRBV28|15|TRBJ1-4
TGTGCCAGCAGTTTACGGCAGGGGAGTAATGAAAAACTGTTTTTT
CASSLRQGSNEKLFF
>.|many|TRBV20-1|15|TRBJ1-6
TGCAGTGCTAAGCCAGGGCTCTCCTATAATTCACCCCTCCACTTT
CSAKPGLSYNSPLHF
>TRBD1|.|TRBV5-1|15|TRBJ1-1
TGCGCCAGCAGCTTGTCAGGGGGCAGTGACACTGAAGCTTTCTTT
CASSLSGGSDTEAFF
>.|few|TRBV20-1|11|TRBJ2-7
TGCAGTGCGGCGGGACTCAACGAGCAGTACTTC
CSAAGLNEQYF
>.|.|TRBV29-1|13|TRBJ2-5
TGCAGCGTCCGGGATACAGGTTGGGAGACCCAGTACTTC
CSVRDTGWETQYF
>.|.|TRBV29-1|15|TRBJ2-1
TGCAGTGGGAGCGGGGGGACAGGGTTCCTTGATGAGCAGTTCTTC
CSGSGGTGFLDEQFF
>.|once|TRBV7-2|14|TRBJ1-2
TGTGCCAGCAAGAAACAGTCTGACAACTATGGCTACACCTTC
CASKKQSDNYGYTF
>.|.|TRBV20-1|13|TRBJ1-2
TGCAGTGCTAGAGCGCCAGGGGTAGGGGGCTACACCTTC
CSARAPGVGGYTF
>TRBD2|.|TRBV24-1|15|TRBJ2-5
TGTGCCACCGCTTATAGCGGGGGGGTCCCAGAGACCCAGTACTTC
CATAYSGGVPETQYF
>.|once|TRBV11-2|13|TRBJ1-6
TGTGCCAGCAGCCCAGGGGTTCACTCACCCCTCCACTTT
CASSPGVHSPLHF
>.|.|TRBV11-2|11|TRBJ2-1
TGTGCCAGCAGCCAGATAGATGAGCAGTTCTTC
CASSQIDEQFF
>.|.|TRBV2|14|TRBJ2-6
TGTGCCACAGGACTTAGCTCTGGGGCCAACGTCCTGACTTTC
CATGLSSGANVLTF
>TRBD1|.|TRBV29-1|13|TRBJ1-5
TGCAGCGTCCGACAGGGTGAGAATCAGCCCCAGCATTTT
CSVRQGENQPQHF